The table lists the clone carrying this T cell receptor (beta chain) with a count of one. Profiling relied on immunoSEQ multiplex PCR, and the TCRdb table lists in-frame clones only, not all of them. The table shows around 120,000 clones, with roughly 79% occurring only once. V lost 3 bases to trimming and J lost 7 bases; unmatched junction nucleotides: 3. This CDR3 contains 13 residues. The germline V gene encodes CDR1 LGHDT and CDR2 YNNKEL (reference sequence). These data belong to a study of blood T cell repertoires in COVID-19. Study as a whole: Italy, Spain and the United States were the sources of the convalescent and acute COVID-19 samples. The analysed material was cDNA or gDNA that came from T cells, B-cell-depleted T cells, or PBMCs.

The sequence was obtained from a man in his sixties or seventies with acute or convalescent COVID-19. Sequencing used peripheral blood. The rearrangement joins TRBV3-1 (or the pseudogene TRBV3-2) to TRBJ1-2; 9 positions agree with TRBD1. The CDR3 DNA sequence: TGTGCCAGCAGCCAGGGACAGGGTAGTGGCTACACCTTC. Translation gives CASSQGQGSGYTF.